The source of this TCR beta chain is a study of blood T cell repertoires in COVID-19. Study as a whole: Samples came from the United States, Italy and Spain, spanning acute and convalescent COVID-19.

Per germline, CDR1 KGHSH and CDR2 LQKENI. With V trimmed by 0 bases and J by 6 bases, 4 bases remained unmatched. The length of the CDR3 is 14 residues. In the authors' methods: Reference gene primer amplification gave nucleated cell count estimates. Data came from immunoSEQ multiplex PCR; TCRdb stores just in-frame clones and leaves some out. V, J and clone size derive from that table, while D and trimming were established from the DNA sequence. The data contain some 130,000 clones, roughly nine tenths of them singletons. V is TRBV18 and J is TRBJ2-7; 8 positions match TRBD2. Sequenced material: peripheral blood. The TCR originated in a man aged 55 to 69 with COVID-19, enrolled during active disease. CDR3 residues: CASSPPPAGVEQYF. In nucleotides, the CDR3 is TGTGCCAGCTCACCACCCCCAGCGGGAGTCGAGCAGTACTTC.